The text below deals with one T cell receptor (beta chain). No antigen is known for it. No much larger clone is present one base from it, and per-base qualities are unavailable. The CDR3 goes from the cysteine to the phenylalanine over 15 residues. Solely the CDR3 DNA is kept, with 45 bases framed from the first base. CDR1 and CDR2 are drawn from the germline V gene (reference sequence): SGHAT, FQDESV. V has 5 bases trimmed and J has 5 bases trimmed; junction bases matching no gene number 11. These data belong to a study of Ad26.COV2.S vaccination and SARS-CoV-2 variants (dated by TCRdb to the early 2020s). Regarding the research as a whole: Donors in the vaccine arm were drawn from COV1001, a multicentre, randomized, double-blind, placebo-controlled phase I-IIa trial testing Ad26.COV2.S in healthy adults. Ad26.COV2.S was administered intramuscularly at a dose of 5x10^10 or 1x10^11 viral particles, either as one shot or as two shots given 56 days apart. The TCR-sequenced set comprised around 30 samples: some 19 Ad26.COV2.S vaccine recipients, 5 placebo recipients and 8 SARS-CoV-2 convalescent individuals. Investigators remained blinded to trial group allocation during experiments and outcome assessment. Sequencing of the TCRbeta repertoire served to evaluate the specificity and breadth of SARS-CoV-2-reactive T cell receptors following Ad26.COV2.S vaccination. Trial participants were randomized into five groups of five: low-dose or high-dose Ad26.COV2.S given once or twice, or placebo on both occasions. Broad study findings and their caveats: According to the authors, total T cell responses may have been underestimated by the TCR breadth and depth analyses. Non-spike TCR breadth was comparable between vaccine and placebo recipients, consistent with the vaccine containing only spike. The study lacked the statistical power to compare responses across vaccine doses or regimens. Compared with placebo recipients, Ad26.COV2.S recipients showed higher spike-specific TCR breadth (P = 0.0014). After vaccination, substantial breadth of spike-specific CD8+ and CD4+ T cell responses was reported.

TCRbeta CDR3 regions were sequenced with the immunoSEQ Assay. After extraction, genomic DNA underwent amplification by bias-controlled multiplex PCR, followed by high-throughput sequencing. Under the source paper's analysis protocol: To quantify the absolute abundance of each unique TCRbeta CDR3 region, sequences were collapsed and filtered. T cell fraction was estimated by normalizing TCRbeta template counts to usable DNA, which was measured by amplifying reference genes present in all nucleated cells. Repertoire TCRs were annotated as SARS-CoV-2-specific when V gene, CDR3 amino acid sequence and J gene were exactly matched to a known reactive TCR set. The reference SARS-CoV-2 TCR set was derived from MIRA and filtered for enrichment in COVID-19-positive ImmuneCODE repertoires, a step that removed public or cross-reactive TCRs. Using the MIRA antigens, annotated TCRs were further analysed by specific ORF or by position within an ORF. Breadth was defined as the number of annotated unique rearrangements divided by the total number of unique productive rearrangements, and depth was defined as the summed frequency of the annotated unique rearrangements. Two-sided Wilcoxon rank-sum tests were used to compare TCR breadth between groups. TCRdb mirrors the immuneACCESS table, restricted to in-frame sequences. Some clones are absent from its copies; in checked studies, under half trace to an unresolved V gene, and the reason for the others is unknown. D and trimming come from the DNA, and the V and J calls and clone size come from that table. The sample contains around 420,000 clones, 70% to 90% of them found a single time. The leading ten clones occupy 3.6% of the sample.

The treatment or condition label on this specimen signifies: around 19 received Ad26.COV2.S at low or high dose, single or two shots; a few received placebo; per-sample allocation not given. Repertoires of vaccine and placebo recipients were sequenced from samples taken on day 63 after the first injection. In Cohort 1b, about 25 adults aged 18-55 years were enrolled at a single site in Boston, USA, between 29 July and 7 August 2020. Ad26.COV2.S consisted of a replication-incompetent adenovirus type 26 vector by which a prefusion-stabilized SARS-CoV-2 spike protein from the original Wuhan strain was expressed.

The chain employs TRBV11-1 and TRBJ2-5, and 7 bases in between align with TRBD1. This sequence originates from a person between 18 and 65 years old who received the Ad26.COV2.S COVID-19 vaccine or a placebo. This specimen was peripheral blood, taken in a trial of Ad26.COV2.S vaccine versus placebo. The CDR3 region reads CASSARQQGIETQYF. The DNA sequence is TGTGCCAGCAGCGCCCGACAACAGGGGATCGAGACCCAGTACTTC.